The T cell receptor (beta chain) described here comes from a study of beta chain features in type 1 diabetes (dated by TCRdb to between 2018 and 2020). About the full investigation: No differences in mean age, gender distribution, total cell number or subset yield were found between patients and healthy donors. A total of approximately 99,000,000 sorted cells were examined across all samples, and RNA yield correlated strongly with the number of cells per subset. In the study, recently diagnosed type 1 diabetes patients and matched healthy donors were compared on the TCRB repertoires of their sorted circulating CD4+ T cell subsets. Naive and central memory subsets were obtained from all 30 or so donors, but regulatory and stem cell-like memory subsets were isolated from only 8 patients and roughly 8 healthy donors.

General study outcomes and caveats: PCR might favor shorter templates, but patient and control samples were amplified and corrected together, so any skew would affect both groups equally. Because small numbers of individuals were included in the HLA sub-analyses, any influence of HLA type on TCRB rearrangement was left unresolved. Fewer insertions and more nucleotide deletions at VDJ recombination sites were observed in patients with type 1 diabetes, implying thymic rearrangement abnormalities. Because cDNA was sequenced instead of genomic DNA, highly expressing activated cells could be over-represented, though the groups showed no difference in activation or CD3 levels. In all four CD4+ subsets, TCRB CDR3 length was moderately but significantly shorter in type 1 diabetes patients. Naive, central memory and regulatory TCRB repertoires appeared to be more similar among patients than among healthy donors.

The V and J ends are trimmed by 6 bases and 2 bases, leaving 14 bases between them. For CDR1 and CDR2, the germline V gene lists MDHEN and SYDVKM. The CDR3 runs 15 residues from the cysteine to the phenylalanine. Only the CDR3 DNA is retained, 45 bases long and in frame from the first base. The High Capacity cDNA Reverse Transcription Kit was used to reverse transcribe all of the isolated RNA, meaning that expressed TCRB transcripts were what got sequenced. Naive, central memory and regulatory T cell samples underwent deep immunoSEQ sequencing, averaging about 3.57 million total reads per sample. Sorted cells were lysed in RLT buffer and RNA was extracted with DNase-treated RNeasy Micro or Mini kits, depending on cell number. To prevent cross-contamination, each cell subset was processed individually, whereas patient and healthy donor samples were processed jointly. TCRB sequences were amplified from cDNA with the immunoSEQ multiplex PCR, producing 87-bp fragments spanning the CDR3 region. Amplicons were sequenced on the Illumina HiSeq platform. The paper's data handling went like this. Synthetic template baselines were used to correct PCR bias computationally, reads within Hamming distance 2 were collapsed, and singletons that could not be merged were discarded. Reads were aligned against IMGT to assign V, D and J genes, CDR3 length and insertions or deletions at six rearrangement sites. Within each subset, clonotype counts were normalized to sorted cell number, and only after that were true diversity and Gini coefficients computed with the tcR R package. The overlap coefficient, calculated on TCRB nucleotide sequences, was used to quantify repertoire sharing. As a proxy for the pre-selection repertoire, out-of-frame TCRB sequences from naive cells were analyzed. TCRdb stores this immuneACCESS table with in-frame sequences only. Part of the clones is absent; in the studies checked, under half of the shortfall reflects unresolved V genes, and no reason is known for the rest. V and J calls plus clone size are reproduced from that table; the DNA served to infer D and trimming. Here the sample has under 900,000 clones; under 20% occur a single time. The ten top clones hold 0.02% to 0.025% of the sample.

To note about this clone: Its specific antigen is unknown. Base qualities are not recorded, but no much larger clone differs from it by a single base.

A single peripheral blood draw of 95 to 150 mL on average was collected from each donor into heparinised tubes. Naive, central memory, regulatory and stem cell-like memory CD4+ T cells were sorted on a BD FACSAria II using a panel including CD45RO, CCR7, CD25, CD127, CD95 and CD27. Every sorted population had a purity above 95%. PBMCs were isolated right away by Lymphoprep density gradient centrifugation and were stained directly, without culture. Samples were stained and sorted in pairs, with one healthy donor and one patient per experiment, so that batch effects were minimized. Sample: naive CD4+ T cells from blood. What this sample's cell subset or site label stands for: true naive CD4+ T cells. The receptor comes from a woman aged 18-29 years in good health. The chain is assembled from TRBV28 and TRBJ1-5; perhaps TRBD1 is the D gene, with 5 bases matching. Here is the DNA: TGTGCCAGCAGGGGACGGGCTTCGGGCAATCAGCCCCAGCATTTT. It translates to CASRGRASGNQPQHF.